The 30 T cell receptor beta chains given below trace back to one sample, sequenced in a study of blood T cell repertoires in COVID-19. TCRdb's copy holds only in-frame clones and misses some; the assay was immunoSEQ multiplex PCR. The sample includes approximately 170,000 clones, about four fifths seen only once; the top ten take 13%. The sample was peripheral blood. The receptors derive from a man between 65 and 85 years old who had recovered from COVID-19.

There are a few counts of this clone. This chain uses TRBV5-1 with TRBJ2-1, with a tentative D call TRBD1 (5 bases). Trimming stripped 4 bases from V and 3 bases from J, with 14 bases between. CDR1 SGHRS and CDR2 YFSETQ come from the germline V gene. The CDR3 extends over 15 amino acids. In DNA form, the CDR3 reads TGCGCCAGCAGCGGTAGGCAGGGTGTCTACAATGAGCAGTTCTTC. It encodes CASSGRQGVYNEQFF.

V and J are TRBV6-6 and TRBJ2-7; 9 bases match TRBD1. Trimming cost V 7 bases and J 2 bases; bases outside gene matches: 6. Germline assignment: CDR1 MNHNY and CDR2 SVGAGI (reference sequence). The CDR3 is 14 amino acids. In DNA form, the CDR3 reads TGTGCCAGCACGGATGGGGACAGGGCCTACGAGCAGTACTTC. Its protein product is CASTDGDRAYEQYF.

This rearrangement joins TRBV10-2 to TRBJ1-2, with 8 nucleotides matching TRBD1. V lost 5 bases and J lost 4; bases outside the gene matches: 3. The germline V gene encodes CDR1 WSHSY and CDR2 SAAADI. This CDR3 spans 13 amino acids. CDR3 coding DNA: TGCGCCAGCAGTTCAGGGGGCGGCTATGGCTACACCTTC. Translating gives CASSSGGGYGYTF.

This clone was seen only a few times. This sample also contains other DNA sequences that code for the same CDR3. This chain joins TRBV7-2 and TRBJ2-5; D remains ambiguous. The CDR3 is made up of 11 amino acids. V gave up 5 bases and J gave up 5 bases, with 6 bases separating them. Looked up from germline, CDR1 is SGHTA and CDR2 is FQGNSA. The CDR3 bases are TGTGCCAGCAGCCCCGGGGAGACCCAGTACTTC. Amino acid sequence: CASSPGETQYF.

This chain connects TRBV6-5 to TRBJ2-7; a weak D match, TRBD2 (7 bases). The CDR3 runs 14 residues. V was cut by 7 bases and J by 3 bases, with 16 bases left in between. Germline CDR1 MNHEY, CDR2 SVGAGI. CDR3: CASNRRGGGYEQYF. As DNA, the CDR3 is TGTGCCAGCAATCGCAGGGGAGGGGGCTACGAGCAGTACTTC.

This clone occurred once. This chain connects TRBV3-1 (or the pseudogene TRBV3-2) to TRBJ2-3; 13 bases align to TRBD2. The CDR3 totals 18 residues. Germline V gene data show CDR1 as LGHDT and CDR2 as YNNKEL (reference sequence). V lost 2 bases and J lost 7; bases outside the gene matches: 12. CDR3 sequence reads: CASSQPWTSGSPGNTQYF. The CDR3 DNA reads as TGTGCCAGCAGCCAACCATGGACTAGCGGGAGTCCCGGCAATACGCAGTATTTT.

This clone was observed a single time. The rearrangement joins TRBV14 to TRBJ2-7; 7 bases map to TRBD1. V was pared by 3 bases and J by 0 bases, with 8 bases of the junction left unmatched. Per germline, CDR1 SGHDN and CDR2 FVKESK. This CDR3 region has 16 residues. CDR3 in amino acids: CASSQLQGMLSYEQYF. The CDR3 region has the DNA TGTGCCAGCAGCCAGCTACAGGGGATGCTCTCCTACGAGCAGTACTTC.

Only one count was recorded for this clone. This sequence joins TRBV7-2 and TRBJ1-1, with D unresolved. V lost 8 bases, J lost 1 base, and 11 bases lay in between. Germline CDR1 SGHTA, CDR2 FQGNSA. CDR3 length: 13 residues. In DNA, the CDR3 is TGTGCCAGCTCCCCGGGGAGGAACACTGAAGCTTTCTTT. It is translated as CASSPGRNTEAFF.

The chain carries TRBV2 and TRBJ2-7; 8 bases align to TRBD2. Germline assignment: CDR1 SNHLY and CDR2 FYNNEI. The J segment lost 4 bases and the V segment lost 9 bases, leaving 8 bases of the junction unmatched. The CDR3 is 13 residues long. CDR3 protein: CASLKTSDYEQYF. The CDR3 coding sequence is TGTGCCAGTTTAAAGACTAGCGATTACGAGCAGTACTTC.

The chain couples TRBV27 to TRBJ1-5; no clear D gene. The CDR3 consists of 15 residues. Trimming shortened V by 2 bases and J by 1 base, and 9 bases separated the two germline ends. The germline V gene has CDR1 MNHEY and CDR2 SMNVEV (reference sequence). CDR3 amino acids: CASSLQAGSNQPQHF. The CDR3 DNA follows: TGTGCCAGCAGTTTACAGGCAGGAAGCAATCAGCCCCAGCATTTT.

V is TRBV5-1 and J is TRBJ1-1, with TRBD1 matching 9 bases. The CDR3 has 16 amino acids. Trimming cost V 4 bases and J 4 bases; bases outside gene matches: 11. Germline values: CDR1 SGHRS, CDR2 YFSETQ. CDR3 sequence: CASSTGQGSRATEAFF. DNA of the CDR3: TGCGCCAGCAGCACCGGACAGGGGAGCCGGGCCACTGAAGCTTTCTTT.

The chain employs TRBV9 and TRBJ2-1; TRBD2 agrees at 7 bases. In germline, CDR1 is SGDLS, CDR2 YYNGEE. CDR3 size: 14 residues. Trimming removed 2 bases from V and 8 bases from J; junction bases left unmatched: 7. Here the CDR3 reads CASSVGRESYEQFF. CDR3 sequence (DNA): TGTGCCAGCAGCGTTGGGCGGGAGTCTTATGAGCAGTTCTTC.

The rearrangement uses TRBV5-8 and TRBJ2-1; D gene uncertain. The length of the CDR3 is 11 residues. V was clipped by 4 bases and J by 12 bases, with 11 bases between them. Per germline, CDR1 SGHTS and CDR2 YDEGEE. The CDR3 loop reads CASSLGPTQFF. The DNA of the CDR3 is TGTGCCAGCAGCCTCGGTCCTACGCAGTTCTTC.

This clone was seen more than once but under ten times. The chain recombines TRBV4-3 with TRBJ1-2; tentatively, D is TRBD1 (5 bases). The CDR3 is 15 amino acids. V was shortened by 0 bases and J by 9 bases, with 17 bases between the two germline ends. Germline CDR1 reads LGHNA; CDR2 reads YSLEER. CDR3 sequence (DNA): TGCGCCAGCAGCCAAGATCGGGGGGGGATTCCTAGCTACACCTTC. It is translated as CASSQDRGGIPSYTF.

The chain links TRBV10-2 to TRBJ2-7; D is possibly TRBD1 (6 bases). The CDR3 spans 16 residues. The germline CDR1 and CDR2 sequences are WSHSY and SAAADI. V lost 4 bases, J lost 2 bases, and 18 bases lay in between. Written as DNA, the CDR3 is TGCGCCAGCAGTGTAGGGCAGGGGTATGGGGCCTACGAGCAGTACTTC. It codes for CASSVGQGYGAYEQYF.

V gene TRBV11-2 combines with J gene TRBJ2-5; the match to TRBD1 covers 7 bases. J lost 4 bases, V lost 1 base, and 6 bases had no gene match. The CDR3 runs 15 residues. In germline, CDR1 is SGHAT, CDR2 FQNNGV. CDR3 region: CASSLAGTEGETQYF. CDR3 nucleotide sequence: TGTGCCAGCAGCTTAGCCGGGACAGAGGGAGAGACCCAGTACTTC.

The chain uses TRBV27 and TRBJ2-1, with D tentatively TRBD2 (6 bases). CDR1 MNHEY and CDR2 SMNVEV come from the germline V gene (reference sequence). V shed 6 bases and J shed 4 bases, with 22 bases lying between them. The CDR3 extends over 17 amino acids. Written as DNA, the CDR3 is TGTGCCAGCAGCCTCTCCCTACCGGGGACTTCGTACAATGAGCAGTTCTTC. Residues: CASSLSLPGTSYNEQFF.

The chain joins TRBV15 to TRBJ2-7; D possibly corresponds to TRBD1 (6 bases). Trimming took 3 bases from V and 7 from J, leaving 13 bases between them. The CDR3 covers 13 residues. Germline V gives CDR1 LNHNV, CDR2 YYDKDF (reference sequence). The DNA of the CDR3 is TGTGCCACCAGCAGTGACAGGCTGGGTGAGCAGTACTTC. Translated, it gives CATSSDRLGEQYF.

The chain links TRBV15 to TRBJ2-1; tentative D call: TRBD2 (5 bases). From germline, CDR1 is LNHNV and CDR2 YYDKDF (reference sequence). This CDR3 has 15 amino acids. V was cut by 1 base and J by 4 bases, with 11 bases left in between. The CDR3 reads CATSRVLAAYNEQFF. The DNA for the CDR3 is TGTGCCACCAGCAGAGTTCTAGCTGCATACAATGAGCAGTTCTTC.

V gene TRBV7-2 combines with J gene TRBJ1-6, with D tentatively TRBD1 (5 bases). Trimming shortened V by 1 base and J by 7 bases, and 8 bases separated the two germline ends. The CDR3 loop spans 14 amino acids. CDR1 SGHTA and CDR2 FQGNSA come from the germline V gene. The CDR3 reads CASSLGGTNSPLHF. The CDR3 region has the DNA TGTGCCAGCAGCTTAGGGGGCACCAATTCACCCCTCCACTTT.

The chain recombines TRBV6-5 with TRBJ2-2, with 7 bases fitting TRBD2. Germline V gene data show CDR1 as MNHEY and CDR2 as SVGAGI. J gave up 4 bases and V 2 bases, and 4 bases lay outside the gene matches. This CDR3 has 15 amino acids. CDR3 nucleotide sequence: TGTGCCAGCAGTTACGGGGGGACTATCACCGGGGAGCTGTTTTTT. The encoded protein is CASSYGGTITGELFF.

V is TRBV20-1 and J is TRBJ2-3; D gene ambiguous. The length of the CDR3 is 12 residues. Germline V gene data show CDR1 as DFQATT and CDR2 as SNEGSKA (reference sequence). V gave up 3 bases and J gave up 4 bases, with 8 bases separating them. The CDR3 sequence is CSASTGSDTQYF. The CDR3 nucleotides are TGCAGTGCTAGTACCGGGTCAGATACGCAGTATTTT.

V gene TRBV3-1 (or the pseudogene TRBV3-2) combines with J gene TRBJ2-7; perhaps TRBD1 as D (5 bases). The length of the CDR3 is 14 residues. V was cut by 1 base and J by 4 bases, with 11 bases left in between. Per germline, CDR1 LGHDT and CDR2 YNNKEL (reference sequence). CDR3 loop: CASSQGRTPYEQYF. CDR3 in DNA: TGTGCCAGCAGCCAAGGGCGGACACCTTACGAGCAGTACTTC.

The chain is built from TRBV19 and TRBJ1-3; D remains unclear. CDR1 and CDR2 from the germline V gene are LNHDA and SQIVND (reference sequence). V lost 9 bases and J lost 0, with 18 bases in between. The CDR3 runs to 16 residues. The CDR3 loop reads CASGTFQELSGNTIYF. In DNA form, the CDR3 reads TGTGCCAGCGGCACTTTTCAGGAACTCTCTGGAAACACCATATATTTT.

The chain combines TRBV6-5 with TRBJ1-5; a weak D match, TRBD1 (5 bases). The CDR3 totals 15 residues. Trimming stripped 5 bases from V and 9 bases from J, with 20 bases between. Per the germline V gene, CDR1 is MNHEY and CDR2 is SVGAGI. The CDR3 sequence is CASSRVGAPPVPQHF. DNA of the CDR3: TGTGCCAGCAGTCGGGTAGGGGCCCCCCCCGTGCCCCAGCATTTT.

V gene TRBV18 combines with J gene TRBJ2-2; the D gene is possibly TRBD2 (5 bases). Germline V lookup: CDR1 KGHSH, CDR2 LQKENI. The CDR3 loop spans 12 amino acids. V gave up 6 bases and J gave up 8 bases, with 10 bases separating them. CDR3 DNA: TGTGCCAGCTCCGTAGCGATGGGGGAGCTGTTTTTT. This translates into CASSVAMGELFF.

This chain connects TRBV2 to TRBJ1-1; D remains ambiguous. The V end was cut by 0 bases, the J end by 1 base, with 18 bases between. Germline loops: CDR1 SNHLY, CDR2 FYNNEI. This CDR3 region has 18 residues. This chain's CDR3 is CASSEALRPSSGNTEAFF. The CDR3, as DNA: TGTGCCAGCAGTGAAGCACTAAGACCCAGCTCGGGGAACACTGAAGCTTTCTTT.

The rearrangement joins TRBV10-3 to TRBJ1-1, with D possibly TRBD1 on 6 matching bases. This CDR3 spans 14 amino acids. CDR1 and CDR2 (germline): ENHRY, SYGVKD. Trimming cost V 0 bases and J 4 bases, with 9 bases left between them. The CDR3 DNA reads TGTGCCATCAGTGAGTCGACAGGAGCCACTGAAGCTTTCTTT. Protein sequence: CAISESTGATEAFF.

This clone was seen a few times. This CDR3 is CASSEAGAGNEKLFF. The CDR3 bases are TGTGCCAGCAGCGAGGCAGGGGCGGGTAATGAAAAACTGTTTTTT. The chain carries TRBV7-9 and TRBJ1-4; a weak D match, TRBD1 (6 bases). Trimming took 5 bases from V and 4 from J, leaving 14 bases between them. Looked up from germline, CDR1 is SEHNR and CDR2 is FQNEAQ (reference sequence). The CDR3 has 15 residues.

CDR3 sequence (DNA): TGTGCCAGCAGTGCGACGCGGGAGACCCAGTACTTC. Its translation: CASSATRETQYF. This chain connects TRBV2 to TRBJ2-5, with D uncertain. The germline V and J ends were trimmed by 4 bases and 5 bases, with 8 bases remaining between them. Germline CDR1 is SNHLY and CDR2 is FYNNEI. This CDR3 region has 12 residues.